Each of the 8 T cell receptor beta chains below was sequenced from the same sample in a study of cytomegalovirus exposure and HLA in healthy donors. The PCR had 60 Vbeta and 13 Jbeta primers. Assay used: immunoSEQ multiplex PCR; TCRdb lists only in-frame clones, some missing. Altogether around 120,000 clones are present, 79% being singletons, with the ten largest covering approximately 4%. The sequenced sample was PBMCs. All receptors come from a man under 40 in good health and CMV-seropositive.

CDR3 sequence (DNA): TGTGCCAGCATCCCCCGGAGGAGGGGTCCCGGGGAGCTGTTTTTT. Protein: CASIPRRRGPGELFF. The gene calls are TRBV21-1 and TRBJ2-2; TRBD2 is the table's D call, not checked against the DNA. TRBV21-1 is a documented pseudogene. This CDR3 is 15 amino acids long.

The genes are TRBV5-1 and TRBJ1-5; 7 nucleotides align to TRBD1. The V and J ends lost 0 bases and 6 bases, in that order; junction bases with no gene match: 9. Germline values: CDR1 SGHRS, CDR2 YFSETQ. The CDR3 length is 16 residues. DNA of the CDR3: TGCGCCAGCAGCTTGGATGGGACAGCTTATGGTCAGCCCCAGCATTTT. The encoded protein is CASSLDGTAYGQPQHF.

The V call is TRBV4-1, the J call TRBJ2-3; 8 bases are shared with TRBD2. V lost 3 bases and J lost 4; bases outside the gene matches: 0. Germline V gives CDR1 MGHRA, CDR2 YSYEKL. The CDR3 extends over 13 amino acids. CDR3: CASSQTSADTQYF. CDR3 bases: TGCGCCAGCAGCCAGACTAGCGCAGATACGCAGTATTTT.

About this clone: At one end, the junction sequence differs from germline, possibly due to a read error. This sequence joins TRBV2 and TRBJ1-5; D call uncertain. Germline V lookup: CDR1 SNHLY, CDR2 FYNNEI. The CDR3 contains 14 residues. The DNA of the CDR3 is TGTACCAGCACAGAAGGTAACAGCAGGCAGCCCCAGCATTTT. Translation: CTSTEGNSRQPQHF.

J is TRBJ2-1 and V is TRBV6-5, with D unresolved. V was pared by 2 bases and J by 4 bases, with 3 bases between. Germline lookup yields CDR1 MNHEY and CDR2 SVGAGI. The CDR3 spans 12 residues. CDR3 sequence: CASSYLYNEQFF. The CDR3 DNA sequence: TGTGCCAGCAGTTACCTTTACAATGAGCAGTTCTTC.

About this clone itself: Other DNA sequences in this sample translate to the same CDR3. The CDR3: CASSLARETQYF. The CDR3 nucleotides are TGCGCCAGCAGCTTGGCCCGGGAGACCCAGTACTTC. This chain uses TRBV5-1 with TRBJ2-5; no firm D call. The germline V gene has CDR1 SGHRS and CDR2 YFSETQ. The CDR3 has 12 residues. V was pared by 0 bases and J by 5 bases, with 5 bases between.

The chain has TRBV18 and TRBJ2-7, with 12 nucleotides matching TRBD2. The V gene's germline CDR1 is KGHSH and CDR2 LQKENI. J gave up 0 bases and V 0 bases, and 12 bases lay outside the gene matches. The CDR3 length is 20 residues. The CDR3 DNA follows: TGTGCCAGCTCACCACCTATCTTTTTTACTAGCGGGGGGAACTCCTACGAGCAGTACTTC. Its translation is CASSPPIFFTSGGNSYEQYF.

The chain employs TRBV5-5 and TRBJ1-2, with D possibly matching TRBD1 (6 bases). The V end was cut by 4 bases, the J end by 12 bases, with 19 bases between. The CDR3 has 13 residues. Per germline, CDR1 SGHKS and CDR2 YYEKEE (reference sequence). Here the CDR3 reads CASSARGTRFDTF. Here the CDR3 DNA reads TGTGCCAGCAGCGCGAGGGGGACACGGTTTGACACCTTC.